This paragraph reports one TCR beta chain. Recovery among Cohort 3 donors was established by two negative PCRs, clearance, or symptom resolution. The data derive from a study of blood T cell repertoires in COVID-19. Study in general: Both acute and convalescent COVID-19 samples were obtained from the United States, Italy and Spain. T cells, B-cell-depleted T cells, or PBMCs supplied cDNA or gDNA.

Assay used: immunoSEQ multiplex PCR; TCRdb lists only in-frame clones, some missing. The sample lists about 350,000 clones; roughly 90% were seen once. Germline values: CDR1 SNHLY, CDR2 FYNNEI. V gave up 2 bases and J gave up 6 bases; unmatched junction bases: 5. The length of the CDR3 is 16 residues. Source material: PBMCs or T cells enriched from blood (not recorded which). The rearrangement uses TRBV2 and TRBJ2-3; 13 nucleotides match TRBD2. The sequence derives from a woman between 25 and 40 years old who had recovered from COVID-19. CDR3 in amino acids: CASSEPGLAGRDTQYF. The CDR3, as DNA: TGTGCCAGCAGTGAACCGGGACTAGCGGGGAGGGATACGCAGTATTTT.